Here is one T cell receptor (beta chain) with its context. A few counts support this clonotype. Its antigen specificity is not known. No qualities accompany the bases; no much larger clone lies one base away. The label giving this sample's time point can be read as: persistent/refractory GD, antithyroid drugs over 5 years with positive TRAb. RNA was extracted from PBMCs in TRIzol for both TCR sequencing and RNA sequencing. The diagnosis of Graves' disease followed American Thyroid Association guidelines. The patients came from an endocrinology department in Xi'an, China. Each patient gave 9 to 10 milliliters of peripheral blood, collected in an EDTA anticoagulant tube. Ficoll Paque Plus density gradient separation was used to isolate PBMCs, and no further T cell sorting was done. RNA quality was checked with an Agilent 2100 Bioanalyzer and agarose gel, and concentration with a NanoDrop 2000. Including cysteine and phenylalanine, the CDR3 has 15 amino acids. The entry retains the CDR3 DNA only, 45 bases that are in frame from base 1. CDR1 and CDR2 are read off the germline V gene (reference sequence) as LNHDA and SQIVND. V gives up 1 base and J gives up 6 bases, and the segment between their germline ends measures 15 bases.

Library preparation was by multiplex PCR. The run used an Illumina HiSeq 4000. iRepertoire HTBI primers and Arm-PCR amplification of CDR3 regions were used to construct TCR beta libraries. Gel purification was performed on PCR products prior to sequencing. In the authors' own workflow: Gene usage analysis of CDR3 amino acid clonotypes relied on the 62 TRBV and 15 or so TRBJ segments identified across samples. COPE and FqMerger were used to merge filtered high-quality paired reads into contigs. BLAST was used to align contigs to the IMGT TRBV, TRBD and TRBJ reference genes, and CDR3 was defined following IMGT. Any clonotype with a frequency above 0.1% was counted as a highly expanded clone. Shannon entropy served as the measure of repertoire diversity, while the Gini coefficient captured V-J evenness. A clonotype was considered public if more than one individual shared it. Starting from the raw public reads, TCRdb applied fastp trimming at Q25, assembled clones with MiXCR and retained in-frame beta chains. Entries that share a CDR3 protein sequence are merged under the most common genes and DNA. The V and J calls and clone size are TCRdb's, not the authors'. In all, the sample holds fewer than 550,000 distinct CDR3 sequences, and about a fifth of those were seen once. Less than 9% of the sample comes from the top ten.

This sample is part of a study of regulatory T cells in long-lasting Graves disease (dated by TCRdb to the early 2020s). Turning to the overall study: To count as having persistent Graves' disease, a patient had to have received antithyroid drug treatment for over 5 years with TSH receptor autoantibodies remaining persistently positive. TCR sequencing covered some 13 persistent and 20 newly diagnosed Graves' disease patients, 33 samples in total. This study used TCR sequencing and RNA sequencing of peripheral blood to compare persistent Graves' disease patients against newly diagnosed Graves' disease patients. The study was registered as a clinical trial and conducted in China. In the clinical cohort, patients with persistent Graves' disease had used antithyroid drugs for an average of roughly ten years. The investigation overall reported the following: Only the TCR beta chain was sequenced and analyzed. Patients with persistent disease shared more public clonotypes (around 2,700) than newly diagnosed patients did (966). Preferential use of TRBV28, TRBJ1-2 and TRBJ2-5 was observed in persistent disease, whereas TRBV20-1 and TRBJ2-1 were favored in newly diagnosed disease. The authors acknowledged the small sample size as a limitation that may reduce accuracy. Because the primary lesion, thyroid tissue, could not be accessed, the study looked at peripheral blood alone. Compared with newly diagnosed patients, patients with persistent Graves' disease had lower TCR Shannon entropy and fewer highly expanded clones, which suggests clonal expansion.

Here the chain combines TRBV19 and TRBJ1-1; no D gene call is confident. This clonotype was sampled from a female donor with Graves disease. The sample was peripheral blood mononuclear cells (PBMCs), taken when the disease was refractory, from a patient treated with antithyroid drugs. The CDR3 protein: CASSIGRVGVPEAFF. The DNA reads as follows: TGTGCCAGTAGTATAGGAAGGGTTGGGGTCCCTGAAGCTTTCTTT. The variable domain in full, with residues beyond the CDR3 obtained from the reference TRBV19 and TRBJ1-1 genes, is DGGITQSPKYLFRKEGQNVTLSCEQNLNHDAMYWYRQDPGQGLRLIYYSQIVNDFQKGDIAEGYSVSREKKESFPLTVTSAQKNPTAFYLCASSIGRVGVPEAFFGQGTRLTVV.